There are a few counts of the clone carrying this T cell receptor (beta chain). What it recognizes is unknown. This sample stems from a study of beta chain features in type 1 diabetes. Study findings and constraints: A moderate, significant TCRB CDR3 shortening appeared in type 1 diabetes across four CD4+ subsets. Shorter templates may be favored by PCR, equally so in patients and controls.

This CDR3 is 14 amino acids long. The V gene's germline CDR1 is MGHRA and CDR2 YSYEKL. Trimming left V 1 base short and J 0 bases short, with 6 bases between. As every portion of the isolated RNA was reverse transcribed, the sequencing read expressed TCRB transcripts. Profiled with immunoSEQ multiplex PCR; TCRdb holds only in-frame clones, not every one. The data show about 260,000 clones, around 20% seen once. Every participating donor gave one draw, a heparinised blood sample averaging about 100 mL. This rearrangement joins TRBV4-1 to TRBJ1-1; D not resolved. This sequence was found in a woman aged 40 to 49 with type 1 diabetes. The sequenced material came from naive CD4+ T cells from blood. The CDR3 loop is CASSQATVNTEAFF. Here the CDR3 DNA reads TGCGCCAGCAGCCAAGCCACAGTGAACACTGAAGCTTTCTTT.